Listed below are T cell receptor beta chains from one sample, sequenced in a study of T cell changes during pregnancy in multiple sclerosis. Assay: immunoSEQ multiplex PCR; the TCRdb copy retains only in-frame clones and omits some. Altogether tens of thousands of clones are present, roughly 92% being singletons, with the ten largest covering approximately 0.7%. The sample here was CD4+ T cells from peripheral blood mononuclear cells, taken in the first trimester of pregnancy. These receptors all come from a female donor with multiple sclerosis, enrolled in a pregnancy study. Each CDR3 is given with its conserved first and last residue. Each record gives: clone size, D gene, V gene, J gene, CDR3 protein, CDR3 DNA. D genes are given only for firm matches. Clone size is shown for a subset of rows, as once, few, many or a class of expanded clone.

-,TRBD2,TRBV7-2,TRBJ2-2,CASSLGGLAVTGELFF,TGTGCCAGCAGCTTAGGGGGACTAGCGGTCACCGGGGAGCTGTTTTTT
-,-,TRBV6-6,TRBJ2-7,CASTESGTLLYEQYF,TGTGCCAGCACCGAATCCGGGACACTACTCTACGAGCAGTACTTC
once,TRBD1,TRBV7-6,TRBJ2-2,CASRQGVITGELFF,TGTGCCAGCAGGCAGGGGGTAATCACCGGGGAGCTGTTTTTT
-,TRBD1,TRBV5-3,TRBJ1-2,CARSLGRGPPGYTF,TGTGCCAGAAGCTTGGGTAGGGGGCCCCCCGGCTACACCTTC
-,-,TRBV9,TRBJ2-3,CASSVLSTDTQYF,TGTGCCAGCAGCGTATTAAGCACAGATACGCAGTATTTT
-,TRBD1,TRBV7-2,TRBJ2-5,CASSPGTGRRETQYF,TGTGCCAGCAGCCCTGGGACAGGGAGGAGGGAGACCCAGTACTTC
-,-,TRBV7-2,TRBJ1-6,CASSTRRGYNSPLHF,TGTGCCAGCAGCACCCGAAGGGGTTATAATTCACCCCTCCACTTT
-,TRBD1,TRBV28,TRBJ1-3,CASSLRQGTGNTIYF,TGTGCCAGCAGTTTACGACAGGGAACAGGAAACACCATATATTTT
few,TRBD1,TRBV10-3,TRBJ1-2,CAISPSTGGHGYTF,TGTGCCATCAGCCCCTCGACAGGGGGTCATGGCTACACCTTC
-,-,TRBV7-6,TRBJ2-2,CASRFQEDTGELFF,TGTGCCAGCAGGTTTCAGGAGGACACCGGGGAGCTGTTTTTT
once,TRBD1,TRBV2,TRBJ2-5,CASSRQGYQETQYF,TGTGCCAGCAGTCGACAGGGATACCAAGAGACCCAGTACTTC
-,TRBD1,TRBV7-2,TRBJ2-7,CASSGRDRGIDEQYF,TGTGCCAGCAGCGGCCGGGACAGGGGAATCGACGAGCAGTACTTC
once,-,TRBV30,TRBJ1-2,CAWSVQADYGYTF,TGTGCCTGGAGTGTACAGGCAGACTATGGCTACACCTTC
once,-,TRBV10-3,TRBJ1-5,CASSGGGVSNQPQHF,TGTGCCTCCTCGGGGGGAGGTGTAAGCAATCAGCCCCAGCATTTT